The entry that follows covers one T cell receptor (beta chain) sequence. Primers for the PCR totalled 60 Vbeta and 13 Jbeta. Only in-frame clones appear in the TCRdb table, and some are missing; sequencing was by immunoSEQ multiplex PCR. The sample shows over 150,000 clones, roughly 80% of them seen only once. The data are from a study of cytomegalovirus exposure and HLA in healthy donors. CDR3 length: 13 residues. Germline lookup yields CDR1 GTSNPN and CDR2 SVGIG (reference sequence). V lost 0 bases and J lost 6; bases outside the gene matches: 4. The chain employs TRBV30 and TRBJ1-1, with 7 bases identical to TRBD1. The receptor's source is a male donor in good health and CMV-seronegative. Input material: PBMCs. The CDR3 loop is CAWSVDQGAEAFF. In DNA form, the CDR3 reads TGTGCCTGGAGTGTAGATCAGGGGGCTGAAGCTTTCTTT.